What follows are 32 T cell receptor beta chains derived from one specimen sequenced in a study of regulatory T cells in long-lasting Graves disease. Relying on iRepertoire HTBI primers and Arm-PCR of CDR3 regions, the team built TCR beta libraries. MiXCR was run by TCRdb on the multiplex PCR reads, yielding one entry per CDR3 protein. The sample holds some 250,000 distinct CDR3 sequences, 15% to 20% seen once. This sample's time point: newly diagnosed GD, antithyroid drugs for less than 3 months. From RNA extracted from PBMCs, the TCR library was made. This same sample was also taken into another study, of T cells in Graves' hyperthyroidism and ophthalmopathy.

The sequenced sample was peripheral blood mononuclear cells (PBMCs), obtained at new diagnosis, from a patient treated with antithyroid drugs. These TCRs come from a woman younger than 45 with Graves disease.

This clonotype was observed many times. V is TRBV6-2 or TRBV6-3 and J is TRBJ1-3; D is uncertain. This CDR3 is built from 17 residues. Trimming took 5 bases from V and 1 from J, leaving 18 bases between them. Germline V gene data show CDR1 as MNHEY and CDR2 as SVGEGT. DNA for the CDR3: TGTGCCAGCAGTGAGGGCGGCAGGCCCCTATCTGGAAACACCATATATTTT. This gives the protein CASSEGGRPLSGNTIYF.

The J gene is TRBJ2-7, the V gene TRBV19; the D is unclear. CDR3 size: 15 residues. Germline loops: CDR1 LNHDA, CDR2 SQIVND (reference sequence). The V end was cut by 1 base, the J end by 0 bases, with 10 bases between. The CDR3 spells CASSIASGDSYEQYF. CDR3 bases: TGTGCCAGTAGTATAGCCAGTGGGGACTCCTACGAGCAGTACTTC.

This clonotype was picked up many times. The chain couples TRBV7-9 to TRBJ1-2; D might be TRBD1 (6 bases). V lost 4 bases and J lost 7, with 10 bases in between. The CDR3 loop spans 12 amino acids. The germline V gene encodes CDR1 SEHNR and CDR2 FQNEAQ (reference sequence). CDR3 loop: CASSSGAGGYTF. CDR3 sequence (DNA): TGTGCCAGCAGCTCGGGGGCAGGTGGCTACACCTTC. Together with reference TRBV7-9 and TRBJ1-2, the CDR3 gives the full variable domain: DTGVSQNPRHKITKRGQNVTFRCDPISEHNRLYWYRQTLGQGPEFLTYFQNEAQLEKSRLLSDRFSAERPKGSFSTLEIQRTEQGDSAMYLCASSSGAGGYTFGSGTRLTVV.

The table lists this clonotype with many counts. The J gene is TRBJ1-2, the V gene TRBV5-1; possibly TRBD1 for D (5 bases). Per the germline V gene, CDR1 is SGHRS and CDR2 is YFSETQ. V was clipped by 4 bases and J by 13 bases, with 20 bases between them. This CDR3 is built from 13 residues. The CDR3, as DNA: TGCGCCAGCAGCGCCACCGGGACCGCCGTCCTCACCTTC. Its protein is CASSATGTAVLTF.

This clonotype has a count of ten or more. The chain carries TRBV11-2 and TRBJ1-2, with 9 positions matching TRBD1. The CDR3 loop spans 14 amino acids. Germline CDR1 is SGHAT and CDR2 is FQNNGV. The ends lost 5 bases at V and 8 bases at J; junction bases unmatched: 9. The CDR3 DNA is TGTGCCAGCAGCCGCGGGACAGGGCTCCAGGGCTACACCTTC. As protein: CASSRGTGLQGYTF.

This clonotype was seen at least ten times. This rearrangement joins TRBV20-1 to TRBJ2-7; TRBD2 matches 8 bases. Germline V lookup: CDR1 DFQATT, CDR2 SNEGSKA (reference sequence). There are 17 residues in the CDR3. Trimming removed 4 bases from V and 2 bases from J; junction bases left unmatched: 16. This chain's CDR3 is CSATHLIVSGAPYEQYF. The CDR3 coding sequence is TGCAGTGCTACCCACTTGATTGTTAGCGGGGCTCCCTACGAGCAGTACTTC.

This clonotype was picked up many times. The rearrangement joins TRBV5-1 to TRBJ2-4; D possibly corresponds to TRBD1 (6 bases). Germline CDR1 reads SGHRS; CDR2 reads YFSETQ. Trimming removed 5 bases from V and 2 bases from J, with 17 bases in between. The CDR3 is made up of 16 amino acids. This CDR3 is CASRPGGRGTKNIQYF. Here the CDR3 DNA reads TGCGCCAGCAGACCTGGGGGCAGGGGAACCAAAAACATTCAGTACTTC.

This clonotype appeared many times. This chain connects TRBV12-3 or TRBV12-4 to TRBJ2-3; 7 nucleotides agree with TRBD2. Losses at the gene ends were 3 bases for V and 5 bases for J; bases not matched to a gene: 8. CDR3 length: 15 residues. CDR3 amino acids: CASSLFGGRGDTQYF. The CDR3 nucleotides read TGTGCCAGCAGTTTGTTCGGGGGGAGAGGAGATACGCAGTATTTT.

This clonotype was recorded many times. This rearrangement joins TRBV5-1 to TRBJ2-3; D may be TRBD1 (7 bases). Germline assignment: CDR1 SGHRS and CDR2 YFSETQ. V lost 3 bases and J lost 1, with 24 bases in between. The length of the CDR3 is 19 residues. CDR3 sequence reads: CASSSVAGTAYSGTDTQYF. The CDR3 DNA reads TGCGCCAGCAGCTCCGTGGCGGGGACAGCTTATTCTGGCACAGATACGCAGTATTTT.

This clonotype was observed at least ten times. The genes are TRBV2 and TRBJ1-3; D remains unclear. Germline V lookup: CDR1 SNHLY, CDR2 FYNNEI. CDR3 length equals 17 residues. The germline V and J ends were trimmed by 2 bases and 0 bases, with 14 bases remaining between them. The CDR3 here is CASSEFFFSPSGNTIYF. DNA for the CDR3: TGTGCCAGCAGTGAATTTTTTTTCTCCCCCTCTGGAAACACCATATATTTT.

This clonotype was counted at least ten times. The CDR3 protein is CASRVTGVNTEAFF. Here the CDR3 DNA reads TGTGCCAGCAGGGTGACAGGGGTGAACACTGAAGCTTTCTTT. The rearrangement joins TRBV2 to TRBJ1-1; 8 bases are a match to TRBD1. Trimming cost V 6 bases and J 0 bases; bases outside gene matches: 3. Germline V gene lookup returns CDR1 SNHLY and CDR2 FYNNEI. The CDR3 loop spans 14 amino acids.

This clonotype was seen ten or more times. The chain employs TRBV7-2 and TRBJ1-5; D might be TRBD1 (5 bases). The germline V gene encodes CDR1 SGHTA and CDR2 FQGNSA. There are 15 residues in the CDR3. Trimming stripped 6 bases from V and 2 bases from J, with 14 bases between. CDR3 DNA: TGTGCCAGCAGTTCAACGAGGGACGGCAATCAGCCCCAGCATTTT. As protein: CASSSTRDGNQPQHF.

V usage is TRBV2 and J usage is TRBJ2-7, with no clear D. The CDR3 loop spans 12 amino acids. Germline CDR1 SNHLY, CDR2 FYNNEI. The V end lost 5 bases, the J end lost 4 bases, and 9 bases lay between the germline ends. CDR3 bases: TGTGCCAGCAGTTACGACTGGTACGAGCAGTACTTC. Its translation: CASSYDWYEQYF.

Of note for this clonotype: Given the absence of the conserved phenylalanine or tryptophan at the CDR3 end, a read error is likely. The V call is TRBV9, the J call TRBJ2-2; D perhaps matches TRBD2 (6 bases). V was clipped by 4 bases and J by 6 bases, with 19 bases between them. This CDR3 comprises 16 residues. Germline V gene lookup returns CDR1 SGDLS and CDR2 YYNGEE. Written as DNA, the CDR3 is TGTGCCAGCAGCAACCTTGCGACTAGAAGGGCCGGGGAGCTGTTTCTT. Its translation: CASSNLATRRAGELFL.

This clonotype was detected many times. V usage is TRBV7-8 and J usage is TRBJ1-5, with D maybe TRBD1 (6 bases). Trimming took 1 base from V and 4 from J, leaving 11 bases between them. From germline, CDR1 is SGHVS and CDR2 FQNEAQ. There are 15 residues in the CDR3. The CDR3 DNA is TGTGCCAGCAGCTTAGGGGGGGCCGGAAATCAGCCCCAGCATTTT. It encodes CASSLGGAGNQPQHF.

The rearrangement links TRBV5-1 to TRBJ2-3, with D maybe TRBD1 (6 bases). CDR1 and CDR2 from the germline V gene are SGHRS and YFSETQ. This CDR3 spans 16 amino acids. V shed 0 bases and J shed 5 bases, with 16 bases lying between them. CDR3 sequence reads: CASSLESGAVGDTQYF. CDR3 coding DNA: TGCGCCAGCAGCTTGGAGTCAGGGGCTGTCGGAGATACGCAGTATTTT.

This clonotype was seen ten or more times. The chain links TRBV11-3 to TRBJ2-1; 9 bases map to TRBD1. Germline V lookup: CDR1 SGHNT, CDR2 YENEEA. CDR3 size: 13 residues. The ends lost 5 bases at V and 8 bases at J; junction bases unmatched: 4. This chain's CDR3 is CASSRTGEDEQFF. DNA for the CDR3: TGTGCCAGCAGCCGGACAGGGGAAGATGAGCAGTTCTTC.

This clonotype has a count of ten or more. The chain recombines TRBV20-1 with TRBJ2-1; TRBD2 matches 9 bases. Germline V gene sequence: CDR1 DFQATT, CDR2 SNEGSKA (reference sequence). This CDR3 spans 15 amino acids. V lost 6 bases to trimming and J lost 7 bases; unmatched junction nucleotides: 13. The CDR3 reads CSAPPRAGGLNEQFF. In nucleotides, the CDR3 is TGCAGTGCCCCCCCTCGAGCGGGGGGTTTGAATGAGCAGTTCTTC.

The table lists this clonotype with many counts. The chain has TRBV14 and TRBJ1-2, with D tentatively TRBD1 (5 bases). V shed 5 bases and J shed 3 bases, with 13 bases lying between them. The CDR3 extends over 14 amino acids. CDR1 SGHDN and CDR2 FVKESK come from the germline V gene. CDR3 DNA: TGTGCCAGCAGCGGTGGGACTGAATACTATGGCTACACCTTC. Protein sequence: CASSGGTEYYGYTF.

The chain combines TRBV6-1 with TRBJ1-2; tentative D call: TRBD1 (5 bases). The CDR3 runs to 16 residues. Germline V lookup: CDR1 MNHNS, CDR2 SASEGT. V lost 7 bases to trimming and J lost 1 base, with 19 bases between them. The chain's CDR3 is CASKGIGGRSNYGYTF. Here the CDR3 DNA reads TGTGCCAGCAAGGGGATTGGGGGAAGGAGTAACTATGGCTACACCTTC.

The CDR3 nucleotides are TGTGCCACCAGTGAGGACCCCTACGGGGAGCTGTTTTTT. Its protein product is CATSEDPYGELFF. The chain combines TRBV24-1 with TRBJ2-2, with D unclear. Germline CDR1 and CDR2: KGHDR and SFDVKD. The CDR3 spans 13 residues. The V end was cut by 4 bases, the J end by 7 bases, with 9 bases between.

This clonotype was counted at least ten times. The gene calls are TRBV6-2 or TRBV6-3 and TRBJ2-2; 9 bases line up with TRBD2. J lost 0 bases, V lost 0 bases, and 2 bases had no gene match. Per germline, CDR1 MNHEY and CDR2 SVGEGT. The CDR3 consists of 17 residues. CDR3: CASSYSTSGPNTGELFF. DNA for the CDR3: TGTGCCAGCAGTTACTCAACTAGCGGGCCGAACACCGGGGAGCTGTTTTTT.

This clonotype was seen at least ten times. This chain uses TRBV29-1 with TRBJ1-1; D call uncertain. The V and J ends lost 2 bases and 5 bases respectively, with 12 bases between them. Germline lookup yields CDR1 SQVTM and CDR2 ANQGSEA. This CDR3 comprises 13 residues. The CDR3 bases are TGCAGCGTTGAAAGGGTACGAGGAACTGAAGCTTTCTTT. It yields the protein CSVERVRGTEAFF. Variable domain in full (rest from reference TRBV29-1 and TRBJ1-1): SAVISQKPSRDICQRGTSLTIQCQVDSQVTMMFWYRQQPGQSLTLIATANQGSEATYESGFVIDKFPISRPNLTFSTLTVSNMSPEDSSIYLCSVERVRGTEAFFGQGTRLTVV.

This clonotype was found a few times. A much more abundant neighbour one base away suggests this may be a read error. This CDR3 fails to terminate in the conserved phenylalanine or tryptophan, so it likely reflects a read error. V is TRBV7-2 and J is TRBJ1-2; tentatively, D is TRBD1 (5 bases). Germline assignment: CDR1 SGHTA and CDR2 FQGNSA. The CDR3 consists of 14 residues. V lost 2 bases and J 8 bases, leaving 15 bases between the germline ends. The CDR3 bases are TGTGCCAGCAGCTTACCAGGGACCGTTTCGGGCTACACCCTC. Its protein product is CASSLPGTVSGYTL.

This clonotype was recorded many times. V and J are TRBV7-2 and TRBJ1-1; tentative D call: TRBD1 (5 bases). Trimming cost V 5 bases and J 1 base, with 29 bases left between them. The CDR3 loop spans 20 amino acids. CDR1 is SGHTA and CDR2 is FQGNSA in the germline V gene. The CDR3 loop reads CASSLRRGMWRAGQNTEAFF. The CDR3 DNA reads TGTGCCAGCAGCCTAAGAAGGGGTATGTGGAGGGCCGGTCAGAACACTGAAGCTTTCTTT.

This clonotype was seen many times. CDR3 residues: CASSFGWQGYGYTF. CDR3 sequence (DNA): TGTGCCAGCAGTTTTGGTTGGCAGGGCTATGGCTACACCTTC. V is TRBV12-3 or TRBV12-4 and J is TRBJ1-2; a possible D gene is TRBD1 (5 bases). Trimming stripped 3 bases from V and 4 bases from J, with 12 bases between. There are 14 residues in the CDR3.

This clonotype was picked up many times. The rearrangement uses TRBV20-1 and TRBJ2-3; 11 bases align to TRBD2. This CDR3 spans 14 amino acids. The J segment lost 6 bases and the V segment lost 6 bases, leaving 8 bases of the junction unmatched. Germline CDR1 DFQATT, CDR2 SNEGSKA (reference sequence). The CDR3 DNA reads TGCAGTGCCCCTAGCGGGGGGCCTGGGGATACGCAGTATTTT. This encodes CSAPSGGPGDTQYF.

There are a few counts of this clonotype. The chain uses TRBV10-3 and TRBJ1-4; possible D gene TRBD1, 6 bases. CDR3 length: 13 amino acids. Germline values: CDR1 ENHRY, CDR2 SYGVKD. V was clipped by 7 bases and J by 5 bases, with 11 bases between them. The CDR3 protein is CAIKGQQNEKLFF. CDR3 bases: TGTGCCATCAAAGGACAGCAGAATGAAAAACTGTTTTTT.

On this clonotype: Just one base apart from a much larger clone, this may be a read error. The chain links TRBV20-1 to TRBJ1-1; 8 nucleotides match TRBD1. The J segment lost 4 bases and the V segment lost 5 bases, leaving 3 bases of the junction unmatched. This CDR3 has 12 amino acids. Germline loops: CDR1 DFQATT, CDR2 SNEGSKA (reference sequence). The CDR3 nucleotides read TGCAGTGCTTGGGACAGGAGCACTGAAGCTTTCTTT. It yields the protein CSAWDRSTEAFF.

This sequence joins TRBV7-3 and TRBJ2-5; TRBD1 is a possible D gene (5 bases). With 6 bases removed from V and 5 bases from J, the gap between germline ends came to 13 bases. Per the germline V gene, CDR1 is SGHTA and CDR2 is FQGTGA. The CDR3 sequence is 13 residues long. The CDR3 region is CASSSPGLETQYF. CDR3 coding DNA: TGTGCCAGCAGTTCCCCAGGGTTGGAGACCCAGTACTTC.

Ten or more counts support this clonotype. V usage is TRBV7-9 and J usage is TRBJ1-4, with 7 bases lining up with TRBD1. Per germline, CDR1 SEHNR and CDR2 FQNEAQ (reference sequence). The CDR3 runs to 14 residues. Trimming at V came to 5 bases and at J to 4 bases, leaving 4 bases not matched to a gene. CDR3 protein: CASSPRQGNEKLFF. In DNA, the CDR3 is TGTGCCAGCAGCCCCCGACAGGGTAATGAAAAACTGTTTTTT.

In this sample, this clonotype turned up many times. The V call is TRBV2, the J call TRBJ1-5; unclear D gene. Per germline, CDR1 SNHLY and CDR2 FYNNEI. V was pared by 1 base and J by 2 bases, with 6 bases between. This CDR3 contains 14 residues. The CDR3 loop reads CASSEVQGNQPQHF. CDR3 nucleotide sequence: TGTGCCAGCAGTGAAGTGCAGGGCAATCAGCCCCAGCATTTT.